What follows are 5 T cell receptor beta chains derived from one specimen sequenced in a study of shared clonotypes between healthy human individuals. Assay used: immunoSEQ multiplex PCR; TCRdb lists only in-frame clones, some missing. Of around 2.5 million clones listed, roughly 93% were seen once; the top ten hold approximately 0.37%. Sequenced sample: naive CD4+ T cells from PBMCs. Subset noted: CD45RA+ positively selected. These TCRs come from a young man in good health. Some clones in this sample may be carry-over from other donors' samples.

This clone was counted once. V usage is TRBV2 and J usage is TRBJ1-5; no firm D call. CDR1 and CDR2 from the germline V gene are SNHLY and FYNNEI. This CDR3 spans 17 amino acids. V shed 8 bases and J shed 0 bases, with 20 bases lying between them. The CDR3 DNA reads TGTGCCAGCTGTCCCCTGCCAGGATCCTTTAGCAATCAGCCCCAGCATTTT. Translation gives CASCPLPGSFSNQPQHF.

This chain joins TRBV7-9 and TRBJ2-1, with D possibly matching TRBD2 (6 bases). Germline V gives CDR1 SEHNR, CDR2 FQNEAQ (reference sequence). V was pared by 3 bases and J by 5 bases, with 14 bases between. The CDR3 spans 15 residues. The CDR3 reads CASSLWGGVHNEQFF. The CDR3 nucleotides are TGTGCCAGCAGCTTGTGGGGCGGGGTCCACAATGAGCAGTTCTTC.

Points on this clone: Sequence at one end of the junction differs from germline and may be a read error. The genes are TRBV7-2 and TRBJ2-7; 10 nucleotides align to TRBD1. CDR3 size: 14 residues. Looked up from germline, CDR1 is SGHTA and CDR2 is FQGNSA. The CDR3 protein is CASSFRDRGDHRHF. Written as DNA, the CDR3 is TGTGCCAGCAGCTTTCGGGACAGGGGCGATCACAGGCACTTC.

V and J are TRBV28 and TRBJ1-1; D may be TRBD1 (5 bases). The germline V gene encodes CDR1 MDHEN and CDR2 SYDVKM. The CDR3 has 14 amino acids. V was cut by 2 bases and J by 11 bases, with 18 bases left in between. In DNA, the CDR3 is TGTGCCAGCAGTTTAAGTACCCCCGGGACCACGGCTTTCTTT. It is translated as CASSLSTPGTTAFF.

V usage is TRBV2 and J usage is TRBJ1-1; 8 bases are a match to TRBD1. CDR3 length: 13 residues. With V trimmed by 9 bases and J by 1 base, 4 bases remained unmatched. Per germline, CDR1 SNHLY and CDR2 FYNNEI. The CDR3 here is CASLTGGNTEAFF. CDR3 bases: TGTGCCAGTCTCACAGGGGGGAACACTGAAGCTTTCTTT.